This T cell receptor (beta chain) derives from a study of T cells in localized non-small cell lung cancer. Study-wide results and caveats: Adjacent lung held a median about 57 of the top 100 tumor clones.

Germline CDR1 LNHDA, CDR2 SQIVND (reference sequence). This CDR3 is built from 16 residues. Trimming left V 7 bases short and J 4 bases short, with 20 bases between. Sequenced by immunoSEQ multiplex PCR; TCRdb stores in-frame clones only, minus some. This repertoire shows tens of thousands of clones, around 92% found once; its top ten account for approximately 2.2%. On this clone itself: Its target is not known.

The source material was peripheral blood, sampled before any cancer treatment. The chain uses TRBV19 and TRBJ1-5, with D possibly matching TRBD1 (5 bases). The source is a female donor over 55 with stage I lung adenocarcinoma. The CDR3 loop reads CASKTAGWVRNQPQHF. The CDR3 DNA reads as TGTGCCAGTAAAACCGCAGGGTGGGTTCGTAATCAGCCCCAGCATTTT.